This TCR beta chain was sequenced for a study of naive and memory T cell subsets. An equimolar mix of two oligonucleotides served as the beta constant-region primer for TRBC1 and TRBC2. Nested alpha and beta constant-region primers with the SP2 primer drove four PCR rounds on ligated cDNA. MiXCR, run by TCRdb on the UMI-ligation and nested PCR reads, gives a single entry per CDR3 protein. The sample consists of approximately 9,300 distinct CDR3 sequences, 4.5% to 7% of them appearing once. This clonotype was counted between two and nine times. Cells stained for CD3, CD4, CD8, CD45RA, CD27 and viability were sorted into four CD45RA/CD27 subsets. This receptor was obtained from a human donor in good health. The sequenced material came from CD4+ TEMRA cells from blood. Indicated subset: effector memory re-expressing CD45RA, CD45RA+ CD27-.

Here the CDR3 reads CASTSSTGINTGELFF. The CDR3, as DNA: TGCGCCAGCACCTCTTCGACAGGGATTAACACCGGGGAGCTGTTTTTT. The chain recombines TRBV5-1 with TRBJ2-2; 7 bases match TRBD1. The CDR3 runs to 16 residues. V was pared by 6 bases and J by 2 bases, with 10 bases of the junction left unmatched. The V gene's germline CDR1 is SGHRS and CDR2 YFSETQ. Based on the CDR3 plus reference TRBV5-1 and TRBJ2-2, the full variable domain is KAGVTQTPRYLIKTRGQQVTLSCSPISGHRSVSWYQQTPGQGLQFLFEYFSETQRNKGNFPGRFSGRQFSNSRSEMNVSTLELGDSALYLCASTSSTGINTGELFFGEGSRLTVL.